This T cell receptor beta chain originates from a study of cytomegalovirus exposure and HLA in healthy donors. General study results and limits: Rarity marked most TCR sequences, yet some public TCRs occurred in many donors.

PCR primers comprised 60 Vbeta and 13 Jbeta primers. In the study's own analysis: Later analysis identified tens of millions of unique TCR beta chains, about 10 million shared. Data came from immunoSEQ multiplex PCR; TCRdb stores just in-frame clones and leaves some out. The DNA was the basis for D and trimming; V, J and clone size are from that table. The table shows under 110,000 clones, with 70% to 80% occurring only once. To note about this clone: Its antigen is not known.

The CDR3 contains 15 residues. Trimming pared 5 bases from V and 0 bases from J, leaving 12 bases between. CDR1 is SGHTS, CDR2 YDEGEE, per germline. The receptor comes from a man aged 55 to 70 in good health and CMV-seronegative. The material sequenced was PBMCs. The chain couples TRBV5-8 to TRBJ2-1, with a possible D match to TRBD1 (5 bases). In DNA form, the CDR3 reads TGTGCCAGCAGTCCCGACAGAAGCTCCTACAATGAGCAGTTCTTC. It encodes CASSPDRSSYNEQFF.